This TCR beta chain was sequenced in a study of T and B cells in COVID-19 patients. Study-wide background: Recovered patients mostly had mild to moderate COVID-19 managed as outpatients. The study's findings and limits: Patients with COVID-19 reportedly showed strongly skewed T cell receptor beta variable and joining gene usage.

TRB was amplified from around 250-500 ng of blood genomic DNA. This clonotype was recorded a few times. Its antigen is unidentified. BIOMED2 TRB-A/B primer pools were used in multiplex TRB PCR. TCRdb reprocessed the multiplex PCR reads with MiXCR, giving one entry per CDR3 protein. This table holds tens of thousands of distinct CDR3 sequences, 30% to 35% found once. CDR1 SGHNT and CDR2 YYREEE come from the germline V gene (reference sequence). V lost 0 bases to trimming and J lost 4 bases, with 7 bases between them. This CDR3 is built from 13 residues. The chain links TRBV5-4 to TRBJ1-2; D call uncertain. Sequencing was performed on blood. The receptor was isolated from a human donor who had recovered from COVID-19. The CDR3 DNA is TGTGCCAGCAGCTTGGCCGGGATCTATGGCTACACCTTC. Residues: CASSLAGIYGYTF.